This TCR beta chain was captured in a study of cytomegalovirus exposure and HLA in healthy donors. Trimming pared 3 bases from V and 7 bases from J, leaving 9 bases between. CDR1 is GTSNPN and CDR2 is SVGIG in the germline V gene (reference sequence). The CDR3 is 11 amino acids. Overall study findings and caveats: Researchers catalogued 160 or so TCR beta chains as cytomegalovirus-associated. Per a later analysis, HLA-associated TCR beta chains showed more clonal expansion than other, equally common TCR beta chains. Published work reported that the classifier diagnosed cytomegalovirus status with high specificity and sensitivity. Later analysis demonstrated an association between a missense DCLRE1C variant and TCR beta V- and J-gene trimming.

Vbeta (60) and Jbeta (13) primers were used in the PCR. The protocol was immunoSEQ multiplex PCR, while the TCRdb copy is restricted to in-frame clones and leaves out a portion. The sample has approximately 170,000 clones, roughly 80% seen once. This clone came up once. What it recognizes is unknown. The receptor was derived from a male donor in good health and CMV-seronegative. Input material: PBMCs. This chain joins TRBV30 and TRBJ1-2; tentatively, D is TRBD1 (5 bases). The CDR3 DNA reads TGTGCCTGGAGACAGGCTGGTGGCTACACCTTC. It codes for CAWRQAGGYTF. The whole variable domain, filled in from reference TRBV30 and TRBJ1-2, reads SQTIHQWPATLVQPVGSPLSLECTVEGTSNPNLYWYRQAAGRGLQLLFYSVGIGQISSEVPQNLSASRPQDRQFILSSKKLLLSDSGFYLCAWRQAGGYTFGSGTRLTVV.